The entry below describes one T cell receptor (beta chain). Trimming cost V 4 bases and J 2 bases; bases outside gene matches: 17. The CDR3 covers 20 residues. Looked up from germline, CDR1 is LNHDA and CDR2 is SQIVND (reference sequence). These data belong to a study of blood T cell repertoires in COVID-19. TCRdb keeps only in-frame clones here, not all; method: immunoSEQ multiplex PCR. The repertoire holds about 90,000 clones, with 85% as singletons. The receptor's source is a woman in her 70s with active or convalescent COVID-19. Material: peripheral blood. The chain is built from TRBV19 and TRBJ1-5; TRBD1 agrees at 10 bases. The CDR3, as DNA: TGTGCCAGTAGTACTGGGATCCGGGACAGGGGCGGAGGAGGCAATCAGCCCCAGCATTTT. Its translation is CASSTGIRDRGGGGNQPQHF.